This T cell receptor (beta chain) came from a study of CD8 T cells in ankylosing spondylitis. TCRdb itself ran the 5' RACE reads through MiXCR, one entry per CDR3 protein. Here the sample spans 150,000 to 250,000 distinct CDR3 sequences, roughly 12% being singletons. This clonotype came up a few times. Material for sequencing was blood, either unsorted or a sorted T cell fraction (not recorded which). The sequence derives from a male donor with ankylosing spondylitis or in good health (not recorded which).

Written as DNA, the CDR3 is TGTGCCAGCAGCTTAAGGGGGCGGGGTAAGGGAAAAGATGAGCAGTTCTTC. Its translation: CASSLRGRGKGKDEQFF. The chain has TRBV7-8 and TRBJ2-1; the D gene is possibly TRBD1 (7 bases). Germline loops: CDR1 SGHVS, CDR2 FQNEAQ. This CDR3 region has 17 residues. Trimming took 2 bases from V and 8 from J, leaving 22 bases between them.